A selection of T cell receptor beta chains follows, all from one sample in a study of T cell responses to AZD1222 COVID-19 vaccine. Method: immunoSEQ multiplex PCR; TCRdb's copy keeps in-frame clones and lacks some. The sample holds under 60,000 clones, 75% to 90% seen once. The specimen was peripheral blood, collected 28 days after the second AZD1222 dose. The source is an adult who received the AZD1222 COVID-19 vaccine. Both conserved end residues are part of each CDR3. A D gene is named only where the DNA matches it firmly. The listing skips clone size in some rows; elsewhere it reads once, few, many or a size class.

CDR3 length	D gene	V gene	J gene	clone size	CDR3 DNA	CDR3 protein
11	-	TRBV20-1	TRBJ2-2	-	TGCAGTGCCCAGGGTGCCGGGGAGCTGTTTTTT	CSAQGAGELFF
11	TRBD1	TRBV20-1	TRBJ2-1	-	TGCAGTGCTCAAACAGGGGCTGAGCAGTTCTTC	CSAQTGAEQFF
16	-	TRBV4-3	TRBJ2-3	-	TGCGCCAGCAGCCAAGTATCGGACCTTAGCACAGATACGCAGTATTTT	CASSQVSDLSTDTQYF
14	-	TRBV18	TRBJ2-7	-	TGTGCCAGCTCACCAAGGAAGGGTTCCTACGAGCAGTACTTC	CASSPRKGSYEQYF
13	-	TRBV2	TRBJ2-2	once	TGTGCCAGCAGTGAAACCTGGGCCGGGGAGCTGTTTTTT	CASSETWAGELFF
15	-	TRBV7-9	TRBJ2-4	-	TGTGCCAGCAGCTTAGAGTCTGGCAAGGGGAGCATTCAGTACTTC	CASSLESGKGSIQYF
14	-	TRBV19	TRBJ1-5	-	TGTGCCAGTAGTATAGGGACTAGGAATCAGCCCCAGCATTTT	CASSIGTRNQPQHF
15	TRBD2	TRBV6-5	TRBJ2-7	-	TGTGCCATTCCTAGCGGGACAAGAAACTCCTACGAGCAGTACTTC	CAIPSGTRNSYEQYF
16	TRBD2	TRBV28	TRBJ2-7	-	TGTGCCAGCAAAGGGACTAGCGGGAGACCCTCCTACGAGCAGTACTTC	CASKGTSGRPSYEQYF
13	-	TRBV28	TRBJ1-1	-	TGTGCCAGCAGTTTGGGGCAGGACACTGAAGCTTTCTTT	CASSLGQDTEAFF
15	-	TRBV6-5	TRBJ2-7	-	TGTGCCAGCAGCCCGGACAGTATGGGTATCGGCGAGCAGTACTTC	CASSPDSMGIGEQYF
14	-	TRBV5-1	TRBJ1-1	-	TGCGCCAGCAGCATACAACAGGGAAACACTGAAGCTTTCTTT	CASSIQQGNTEAFF
13	-	TRBV12-3/TRBV12-4	TRBJ1-2	-	TGTGCCAGCAGTTTGGGTTTGGGCTATGGCTACACCTTC	CASSLGLGYGYTF
14	TRBD1	TRBV19	TRBJ2-7	-	TGTGCCAGTAGTATTGGGACAGGCCCCTACGAGCAGTACTTC	CASSIGTGPYEQYF
14	TRBD2	TRBV7-9	TRBJ2-7	-	TGTGCCAGCAGCTTAGGGACTAGCGGGTCAGAGCAGTACTTC	CASSLGTSGSEQYF
15	TRBD2	TRBV19	TRBJ2-1	-	TGTGCCAGTAGTATAGTTCTAGCGGGAGTGGGTGAGCAGTTCTTC	CASSIVLAGVGEQFF
13	-	TRBV28	TRBJ2-7	few	TGTGCCAGCAGTTTATTCTCCCCCTACGAGCAGTACTTC	CASSLFSPYEQYF
13	-	TRBV7-2	TRBJ1-6	-	TGTGCCAGCAGCTTAGAACAGACCGGGACCCTCCACTTT	CASSLEQTGTLHF
19	TRBD2	TRBV7-8	TRBJ2-6	-	TGTGCCAGCAGCCCCCGGAGGACTAGCGGGAGTAGTGGGGCCAACGTCCTGACTTTC	CASSPRRTSGSSGANVLTF
15	-	TRBV10-2	TRBJ2-7	once	TGCGCCAGCAGTGAGTCGGCCAGGGGTTACTACGAGCAGTACTTC	CASSESARGYYEQYF